These T cell receptor beta chains were read from a single sample in a study of blood T cell repertoires in COVID-19. TCRdb's copy holds only in-frame clones and misses some; the assay was immunoSEQ multiplex PCR. Among under 200,000 clones, approximately 87% were seen once, and the ten largest hold around a tenth. Source material: peripheral blood. These receptors were collected from a woman in her 70s with COVID-19, enrolled during active disease. Each CDR3 is given with its conserved first and last residue. A D gene is named only where the DNA matches it firmly. Size tells how often a clone was seen (once, few, many) or the class of an expanded clone, and some rows leave it out.

j_call | d_call | clone_size | v_call | cdr3_nt | cdr3_aa
TRBJ2-3 | TRBD2 | . | TRBV27 | TGTGCCAGCAGTTTAACGGGGGGTTCAGATACGCAGTATTTT | CASSLTGGSDTQYF
TRBJ2-2 | . | . | TRBV6-1 | TGTGCCAGCCTCGGACAGCCGAACACCGGGGAGCTGTTTTTT | CASLGQPNTGELFF
TRBJ2-2 | . | . | TRBV6-6 | TGTGCCAGCAGACCGAGTCCGCGGACCGGGGAGCTGTTTTTT | CASRPSPRTGELFF
TRBJ2-5 | TRBD1 | . | TRBV24-1 | TGTGCCACCAGTGATTCAGGGGGCTGGGAGACCCAGTACTTC | CATSDSGGWETQYF
TRBJ1-1 | TRBD1 | few | TRBV10-3 | TGTGCCATCAAGACAGGGATGAACACTGAAGCTTTCTTT | CAIKTGMNTEAFF
TRBJ2-5 | TRBD2 | once | TRBV5-1 | TGCGCCAGCAGACGGGCTCCTAGCGGGGGTGAGACCCAGTACTTC | CASRRAPSGGETQYF
TRBJ2-3 | TRBD2 | . | TRBV4-1 | TGCGCCAGCAGCCATGAGGGACTAGCGGGGGGGCACGGCACAGATACGCAGTATTTT | CASSHEGLAGGHGTDTQYF
TRBJ2-4 | . | . | TRBV5-6 | TGTGCCAGCAGCATGGACACGGGGTTAGTCAAAAACATTCAGTACTTC | CASSMDTGLVKNIQYF
TRBJ1-4 | . | . | TRBV27 | TGTGCCAGCAGTTTACGGAGGCCAACTAATGAAAAACTGTTTTTT | CASSLRRPTNEKLFF
TRBJ1-4 | TRBD1 | . | TRBV9 | TGTGCCAGCAGCGTAGGGGACAGGAATGAAAAACTGTTTTTT | CASSVGDRNEKLFF
TRBJ2-3 | TRBD1 | . | TRBV3-1/TRBV3-2 | TGTGCCAGCAGCAGACAGGGGGCAGATACGCAGTATTTT | CASSRQGADTQYF
TRBJ2-7 | TRBD2 | . | TRBV5-1 | TGCGCCAGCAGCTGGACTAGCGGGGGGGCCAAGTACGAGCAGTACTTC | CASSWTSGGAKYEQYF
TRBJ2-5 | TRBD2 | once | TRBV7-9 | TGTGCCAGCAGCTTAGCAGCGGGGGTCCAAGAGACCCAGTACTTC | CASSLAAGVQETQYF
TRBJ2-7 | TRBD1 | . | TRBV5-4 | TGTGCCAGCAGCTCTCCGGGACAGGGGGCCTACGAGCAGTACTTC | CASSSPGQGAYEQYF
TRBJ1-6 | TRBD1 | . | TRBV2 | TGTGCCAGCACTCAGGACAGGGCCGGGGTATCCCTCCACTTT | CASTQDRAGVSLHF
TRBJ2-3 | TRBD1 | . | TRBV24-1 | TGTGCCACCAGTACCCCAGGGGGTCCGAGCACAGATACGCAGTATTTT | CATSTPGGPSTDTQYF
TRBJ1-4 | TRBD1 | . | TRBV6-5 | TGTGCCAGCAGTTACTCGCGACAGGGAAAAGAAAAACTGTTTTTT | CASSYSRQGKEKLFF
TRBJ2-2 | . | . | TRBV11-2 | TGTGCCAGCAGCTTCGGGGTGAACGGGGAGCTGTTTTTT | CASSFGVNGELFF
TRBJ2-2 | . | . | TRBV5-1 | TGCGCCAGCAGCTCACAGGGACTAAAAACCGGGGAGCTGTTTTTT | CASSSQGLKTGELFF
TRBJ1-5 | TRBD1 | . | TRBV5-4 | TGTGCCAGCAGCTTGGGGGGAGGACAGGGACCCTTCGGCAATCAGCCCCAGCATTTT | CASSLGGGQGPFGNQPQHF
TRBJ1-1 | . | . | TRBV11-2 | TGTGCCAGCGGTCTACGGGTCGGCACTGAAGCTTTCTTT | CASGLRVGTEAFF
TRBJ2-7 | . | . | TRBV25-1 | TGTGCCAGCAGCCTACAGGGCTACGAGCAGTACTTC | CASSLQGYEQYF
TRBJ1-1 | . | . | TRBV19 | TGTGCCAGTAGTATAACCGGGACAATGACTGAAGCTTTCTTT | CASSITGTMTEAFF
TRBJ1-2 | TRBD1 | . | TRBV28 | TGTGCCAGCAGTTTGGCCCCGACAGGGGATGGCTACACCTTC | CASSLAPTGDGYTF
TRBJ2-1 | TRBD1 | . | TRBV28 | TGTGCCAGCAGTTCCGGACAGGGGTTCAATGAGCAGTTCTTC | CASSSGQGFNEQFF
TRBJ2-3 | TRBD2 | . | TRBV15 | TGTGCCACCAGCAGAGATCCCCCGGCGGGGGTGAACACAGATACGCAGTATTTT | CATSRDPPAGVNTDTQYF
TRBJ2-3 | TRBD1 | . | TRBV6-6 | TGTGCCAGCAGACCACAGCAGGGGGCGAGCACAGATACGCAGTATTTT | CASRPQQGASTDTQYF
TRBJ1-1 | . | . | TRBV9 | TGTGCCAGCAGCGCTGATAGTAACACTGAAGCTTTCTTT | CASSADSNTEAFF
TRBJ1-3 | . | . | TRBV3-1/TRBV3-2 | TGTGCCAGCAGCGCAGCGGTTGTAGGAAACACCATATATTTT | CASSAAVVGNTIYF